The rows below give T cell receptor beta chains drawn from one sample of a study of response to subunit inactivated influenza vaccine. TCRdb re-analysed the RT-PCR reads in MiXCR, keeping a single row per CDR3 protein. The repertoire holds just over 300,000 distinct CDR3 sequences, with 20% to 25% as singletons. The specimen comprised PBMCs from blood, sampled about 19 months after vaccination. These receptors were collected from a man in his fifties or sixties who received an inactivated influenza vaccine. The CDR3 runs from the conserved cysteine through the conserved F or W. Fields, in order: V gene, clone size, J gene, D gene, CDR3 DNA, CDR3 protein. A D gene is named only where the DNA matches it firmly. Size values are once, few and many counts, or a class for expanded clones, and some rows have none.

V gene: TRBV12-3/TRBV12-4; clone size: -; J gene: TRBJ2-2; D gene: -; CDR3 DNA: TGTGCCAGCAGTTCGACCGGGGCCCTGGCCGGGGAGCTGTTTTTT; CDR3 protein: CASSSTGALAGELFF
V gene: TRBV7-9; clone size: few; J gene: TRBJ1-2; D gene: TRBD1; CDR3 DNA: TGTGCCAGCCCAGCACGGGACAGAAACTATGGCTACACCTTC; CDR3 protein: CASPARDRNYGYTF
V gene: TRBV5-1; clone size: few; J gene: TRBJ2-2; D gene: TRBD1; CDR3 DNA: TGCGCCAGCAGCTGGGGACAGGGAGGCAACAGGGAGCTGTTTTTT; CDR3 protein: CASSWGQGGNRELFF
V gene: TRBV21-1; clone size: few; J gene: TRBJ1-2; D gene: -; CDR3 DNA: TGTGCCAGCAGCAAATGGAAATGGGACTTCTATGGCTACACCTTC; CDR3 protein: CASSKWKWDFYGYTF
V gene: TRBV20-1; clone size: once; J gene: TRBJ1-2; D gene: -; CDR3 DNA: TGCAGTGCGGGGTACAGCTATGGCTACACCTTC; CDR3 protein: CSAGYSYGYTF
V gene: TRBV20-1; clone size: few; J gene: TRBJ1-2; D gene: -; CDR3 DNA: TGCAGTTTAGAGAAGCGGGGCAGGGGTGATGGCTACACCTTC; CDR3 protein: CSLEKRGRGDGYTF
V gene: TRBV5-1; clone size: -; J gene: TRBJ2-1; D gene: -; CDR3 DNA: TGCGCCAGCAGACAGACATTTTCGAGCTCCTACAATGAGCAGTTCTTC; CDR3 protein: CASRQTFSSSYNEQFF
V gene: TRBV5-1; clone size: many; J gene: TRBJ1-1; D gene: -; CDR3 DNA: TGCGCCAGCAGCTTGGCCCAGGGGATGAACACTGAAGCTTTCTTT; CDR3 protein: CASSLAQGMNTEAFF
V gene: TRBV29-1; clone size: few; J gene: TRBJ2-7; D gene: -; CDR3 DNA: TGCAGCGTTGAGGGGCAGGGCAAGCTTTACGAGCAGTACTTC; CDR3 protein: CSVEGQGKLYEQYF
V gene: TRBV25-1; clone size: few; J gene: TRBJ1-1; D gene: -; CDR3 DNA: TGTGCCAGCAGCCTACCTGGTAGAGGCACTGAAGCTTTCTTT; CDR3 protein: CASSLPGRGTEAFF
V gene: TRBV11-3; clone size: few; J gene: TRBJ2-2; D gene: TRBD1; CDR3 DNA: TGTGCCAGCAGCTTAACGTTGGCCGGGACAGGGCCCGGGGAGCTGTTTTTT; CDR3 protein: CASSLTLAGTGPGELFF